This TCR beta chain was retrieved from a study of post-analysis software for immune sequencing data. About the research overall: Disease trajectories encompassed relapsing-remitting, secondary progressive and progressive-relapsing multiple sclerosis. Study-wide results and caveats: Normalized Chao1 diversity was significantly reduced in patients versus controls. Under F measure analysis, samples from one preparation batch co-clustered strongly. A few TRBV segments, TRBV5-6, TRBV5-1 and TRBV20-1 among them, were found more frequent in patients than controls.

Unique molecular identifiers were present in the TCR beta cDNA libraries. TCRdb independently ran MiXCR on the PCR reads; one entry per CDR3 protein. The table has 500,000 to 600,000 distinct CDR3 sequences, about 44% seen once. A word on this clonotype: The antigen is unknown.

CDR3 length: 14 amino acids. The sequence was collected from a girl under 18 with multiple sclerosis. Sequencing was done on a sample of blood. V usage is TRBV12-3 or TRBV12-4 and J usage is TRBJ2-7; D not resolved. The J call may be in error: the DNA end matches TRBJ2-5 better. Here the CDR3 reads CASSPKTLRETQYF. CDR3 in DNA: TGTGCCAGCAGCCCCAAAACGCTCCGGGAGACCCAGTACTTC.